Following are 18 T cell receptor beta chains from one sample sequenced in a study of T cell repertoires in breast cancer. During the second nested PCR, blocking oligonucleotides suppressed genes that were not paired. TCRdb reanalysed the emulsion pairing reads using MiXCR and keeps one entry per CDR3 protein. The sample carries about 40,000 distinct CDR3 sequences, under 60% recorded once. An expanded emulsion RT-PCR with primers for all TCR V genes paired CD8+ T cell chains. The specimen was CD8+ T cells. The receptors here all came from a pool of human donors with breast cancer or a healthy control (not recorded which).

The chain carries TRBV25-1 and TRBJ1-2; possible D gene TRBD1, 5 bases. The germline gives CDR1 MGHDK, CDR2 SYGVNS. This CDR3 contains 12 residues. DNA of the CDR3: TGTGCGAGCGCCGGGGGAGGTGGTGGCTACACCTTC. Its protein product is CASAGGGGGYTF.

Comments on this clonotype: An end of the junction does not agree with germline; a read error may underlie this. The rearrangement uses TRBV6-6 and TRBJ1-2; D unclear. CDR3 length: 14 amino acids. From germline, CDR1 is MNHNY and CDR2 SVGAGI (reference sequence). CDR3 in amino acids: CVSSYGLGLDGYTF. CDR3 bases: TGTGTCAGCAGTTACGGGCTAGGATTAGATGGCTACACCTTC.

This clonotype has a handful of counts. The chain combines TRBV7-9 with TRBJ1-1; 7 bases match TRBD1. CDR1 SEHNR and CDR2 FQNEAQ come from the germline V gene (reference sequence). Trimming at V came to 2 bases and at J to 4 bases, leaving 4 bases not matched to a gene. The CDR3 length is 14 residues. CDR3 nucleotides: TGTGCCAGCAGCTTAACAGGGGAGAGCACTGAAGCTTTCTTT. Translated, it gives CASSLTGESTEAFF.

V usage is TRBV6-2 or TRBV6-3 and J usage is TRBJ1-5; maybe TRBD1 (6 bases). Per germline, CDR1 MNHEY and CDR2 SVGEGT. CDR3 length: 20 residues. V shed 0 bases and J shed 4 bases, with 25 bases lying between them. CDR3 sequence reads: CASSYSPTKIGGLYNQPQHF. CDR3 nucleotide sequence: TGTGCCAGCAGTTACTCGCCAACTAAAATAGGGGGGCTCTATAATCAGCCCCAGCATTTT.

Details on this clonotype: This clone may be a read error of a much larger clone one base away. The CDR3 DNA reads TGTGCCAGCGGCCTCCGGACTAGAGGGTACAATGAGCAGTTCTTC. Translation gives CASGLRTRGYNEQFF. The chain has TRBV7-2 and TRBJ2-1, with 7 bases lining up with TRBD2. CDR1 SGHTA and CDR2 FQGNSA come from the germline V gene. CDR3 length: 15 amino acids. The V and J ends lost 8 bases and 4 bases, in that order; junction bases with no gene match: 11. The full variable domain, completed using reference TRBV7-2 and TRBJ2-1, is GAGVSQSPSNKVTEKGKDVELRCDPISGHTALYWYRQSLGQGLEFLIYFQGNSAPDKSGLPSDRFSAERTGGSVSTLTIQRTQQEDSAVYLCASGLRTRGYNEQFFGPGTRLTVL.

This clonotype appeared a few times. This rearrangement joins TRBV3-1 to TRBJ1-1; TRBD1 matches 7 bases. The CDR3 covers 14 residues. V dropped 4 bases and J dropped 5; count of bases not matched to a gene: 7. Germline assignment: CDR1 LGHDT and CDR2 YNNKEL (reference sequence). CDR3 in amino acids: CASSPDREDTEAFF. CDR3 bases: TGTGCCAGCAGCCCAGACAGGGAGGATACTGAAGCTTTCTTT.

The chain has TRBV5-4 and TRBJ2-3, with 7 nucleotides matching TRBD2. Germline V CDR1 and CDR2: SGHNT, YYREEE (reference sequence). The V and J ends lost 4 bases and 0 bases, in that order; junction bases with no gene match: 8. The CDR3 length is 16 residues. This chain's CDR3 is CASSRLADVSTDTQYF. Here the CDR3 DNA reads TGTGCCAGCAGCCGGCTAGCGGATGTTAGCACAGATACGCAGTATTTT.

The chain joins TRBV5-1 to TRBJ1-1; D remains ambiguous. This CDR3 region has 13 residues. The ends were cut back, 2 bases at V and 1 base at J, with 6 bases in the middle. The germline CDR1 and CDR2 sequences are SGHRS and YFSETQ. This chain's CDR3 is CASSLEWNTEAFF. The CDR3 bases are TGCGCCAGCAGCTTAGAATGGAACACTGAAGCTTTCTTT.

With regard to this clonotype: This clone may be a read error of a much larger clone one base away. This chain joins TRBV20-1 and TRBJ1-3; the D is unclear. Germline V gene lookup returns CDR1 DFQATT and CDR2 SNEGSKA (reference sequence). Trimming left V 6 bases short and J 0 bases short, with 12 bases between. This CDR3 has 14 residues. CDR3: CSAPEQFSGNTIYF. The CDR3 region has the DNA TGCAGTGCCCCGGAACAGTTCTCTGGAAACACCATATATTTT.

V is TRBV18 and J is TRBJ1-2, with a weak D call TRBD1 (6 bases). The CDR3 totals 14 residues. V dropped 1 base and J dropped 7 bases, with 13 bases sitting between them. Germline-derived CDR1 and CDR2 are KGHSH and LQKENI. The CDR3: CASSPQPDSGGYTF. Written as DNA, the CDR3 is TGTGCCAGCTCACCACAACCGGACAGCGGTGGCTACACCTTC.

This clonotype was seen repeatedly, ten times or more. In DNA form, the CDR3 reads TGTGCCAGCAGTCCCGGGACCTTACTGGGCTACACCTTC. Translating it yields CASSPGTLLGYTF. This rearrangement joins TRBV6-1 to TRBJ1-2, with D perhaps TRBD1 (5 bases). Trimming stripped 5 bases from V and 8 bases from J, with 15 bases between. Germline V CDR1 and CDR2: MNHNS, SASEGT. CDR3 size: 13 residues.

The J gene is TRBJ2-3, the V gene TRBV7-2, with D uncertain. In germline, CDR1 is SGHTA, CDR2 FQGNSA. V dropped 2 bases and J dropped 3 bases, with 12 bases sitting between them. CDR3 size: 15 residues. As DNA, the CDR3 is TGTGCCAGCAGCTTATTCAGAATGGCAACAGATACGCAGTATTTT. This codes for CASSLFRMATDTQYF.

This clonotype was observed many times. J is TRBJ1-5 and V is TRBV20-1; no clear D gene. The V gene lost 3 bases and the J gene lost 3 bases, with 9 bases spanning the gap. The CDR3 is made up of 13 amino acids. Germline V gene data show CDR1 as DFQATT and CDR2 as SNEGSKA (reference sequence). The CDR3 DNA is TGCAGTGCTAGCGAGGGCCACAATCAGCCCCAGCATTTT. Translating it yields CSASEGHNQPQHF.

The chain recombines TRBV2 with TRBJ1-1; D remains unclear. The V and J ends lost 5 bases and 0 bases respectively, with 7 bases between them. The CDR3 length is 13 residues. CDR1 and CDR2 from the germline V gene are SNHLY and FYNNEI. In nucleotides, the CDR3 is TGTGCCAGCAGTAGAAAGTTGAACACTGAAGCTTTCTTT. Its translation: CASSRKLNTEAFF.

In regard to this clonotype: At one boundary the junction diverges from the germline segment, which might be a read error. The J gene is TRBJ1-4, the V gene TRBV28, with 9 bases identical to TRBD1. Germline V CDR1 and CDR2: MDHEN, SYDVKM. This CDR3 has 14 amino acids. The CDR3 sequence: CASSQQGANEKLCF. CDR3 sequence (DNA): TGTGCCAGCAGTCAACAGGGGGCGAATGAAAAACTGTGTTTT.

J is TRBJ1-3 and V is TRBV4-1; D not resolved. V lost 0 bases and J 7 bases, leaving 13 bases between the germline ends. This CDR3 region has 15 residues. Looked up from germline, CDR1 is MGHRA and CDR2 is YSYEKL. For the CDR3, the DNA is TGCGCCAGCAGCCAAGAACGGGCGGGGTCTAACACCATATATTTT. The encoded protein is CASSQERAGSNTIYF.

This clonotype occurred many times. The chain couples TRBV29-1 to TRBJ2-3; D possibly uses TRBD1 or TRBD2 (5 bases each). Germline values: CDR1 SQVTM, CDR2 ANQGSEA. CDR3 size: 13 residues. The V gene lost 4 bases and the J gene lost 8 bases, with 16 bases spanning the gap. As DNA, the CDR3 is TGCAGCGTTGGGGGGAGCACGGGCGGTACGCAGTATTTT. Translating it yields CSVGGSTGGTQYF.

This chain connects TRBV28 to TRBJ1-2; D remains unclear. CDR1 and CDR2 (germline): MDHEN, SYDVKM. The germline V and J ends were trimmed by 3 bases and 6 bases, with 14 bases remaining between them. This CDR3 region has 14 residues. DNA of the CDR3: TGTGCCAGCAGTTTTTGGAAGGGCGGAGATGGCTACACCTTC. It codes for CASSFWKGGDGYTF.